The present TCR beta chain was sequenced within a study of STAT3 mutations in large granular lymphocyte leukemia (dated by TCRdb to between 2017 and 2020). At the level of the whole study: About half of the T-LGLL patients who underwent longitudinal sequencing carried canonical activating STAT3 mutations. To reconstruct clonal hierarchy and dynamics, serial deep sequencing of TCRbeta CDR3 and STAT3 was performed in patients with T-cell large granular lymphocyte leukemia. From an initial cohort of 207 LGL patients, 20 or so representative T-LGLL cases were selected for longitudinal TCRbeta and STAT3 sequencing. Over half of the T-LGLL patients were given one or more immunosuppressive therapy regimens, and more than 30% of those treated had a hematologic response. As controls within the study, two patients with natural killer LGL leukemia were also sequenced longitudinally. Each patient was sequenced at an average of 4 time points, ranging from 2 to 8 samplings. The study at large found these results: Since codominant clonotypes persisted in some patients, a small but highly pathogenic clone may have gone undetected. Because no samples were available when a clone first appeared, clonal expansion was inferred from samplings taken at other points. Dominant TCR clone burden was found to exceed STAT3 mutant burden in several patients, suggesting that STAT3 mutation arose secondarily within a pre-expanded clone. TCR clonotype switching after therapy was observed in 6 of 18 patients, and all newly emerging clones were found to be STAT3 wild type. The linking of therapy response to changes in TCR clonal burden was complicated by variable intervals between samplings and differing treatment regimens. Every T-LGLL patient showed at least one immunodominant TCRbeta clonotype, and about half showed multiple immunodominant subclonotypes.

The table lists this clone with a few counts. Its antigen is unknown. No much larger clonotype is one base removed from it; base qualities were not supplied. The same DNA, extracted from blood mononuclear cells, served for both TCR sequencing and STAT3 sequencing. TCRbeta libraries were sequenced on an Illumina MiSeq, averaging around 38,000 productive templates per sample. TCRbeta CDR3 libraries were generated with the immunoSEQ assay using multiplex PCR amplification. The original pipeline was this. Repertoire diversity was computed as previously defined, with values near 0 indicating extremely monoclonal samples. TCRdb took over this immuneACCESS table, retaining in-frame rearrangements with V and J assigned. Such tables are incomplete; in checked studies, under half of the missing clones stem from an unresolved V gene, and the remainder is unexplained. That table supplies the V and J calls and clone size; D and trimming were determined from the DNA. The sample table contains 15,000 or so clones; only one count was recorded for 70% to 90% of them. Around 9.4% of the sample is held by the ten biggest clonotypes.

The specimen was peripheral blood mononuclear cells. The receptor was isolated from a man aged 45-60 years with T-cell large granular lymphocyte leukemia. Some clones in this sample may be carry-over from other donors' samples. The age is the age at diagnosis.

The DNA sequence is given as TGTGCCATCAGTGACGGGACGATTGGCTACACCTTC. Translated, it gives CAISDGTIGYTF. The chain is made from TRBV10-3 and TRBJ1-2; the D gene is possibly TRBD1, with 5 bases matching. The CDR3 goes from the cysteine to the phenylalanine over 12 residues. Only the CDR3 DNA is retained, 36 bases long and in frame from the first base. Trimming at the junction amounts to 3 bases on V and 7 bases on J, and the germline ends lie 9 bases apart. CDR1 and CDR2, looked up from the germline V gene, are ENHRY and SYGVKD.